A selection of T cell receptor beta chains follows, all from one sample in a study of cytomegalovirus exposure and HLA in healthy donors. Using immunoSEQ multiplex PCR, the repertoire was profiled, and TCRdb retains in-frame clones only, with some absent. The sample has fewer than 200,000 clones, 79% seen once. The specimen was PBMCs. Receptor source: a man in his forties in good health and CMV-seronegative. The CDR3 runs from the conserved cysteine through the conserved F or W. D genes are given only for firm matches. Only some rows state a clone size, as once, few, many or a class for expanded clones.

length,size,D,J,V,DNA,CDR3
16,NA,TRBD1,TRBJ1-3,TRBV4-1,TGCGCCAGCAGCCAAGACCGGACAGGGACAAGGAACACCATATATTTT,CASSQDRTGTRNTIYF
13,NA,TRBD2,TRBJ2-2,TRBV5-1,TGCGCCAGCTCAACGGGGGGCACCGGGGAGCTGTTTTTT,CASSTGGTGELFF
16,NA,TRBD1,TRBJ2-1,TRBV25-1,TGTGCCAGCAGTGCAGTAGGGACAGGGCCTTACAATGAGCAGTTCTTC,CASSAVGTGPYNEQFF
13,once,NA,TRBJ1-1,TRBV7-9,TGTTCCAGCAGCTTCTTGGGAGTTGATGAAGCTTTCTTT,CSSSFLGVDEAFF
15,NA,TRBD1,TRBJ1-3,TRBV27,TGTGCCAGCAGCCGGACAGGGGGGTCCGGAAACACCATATATTTT,CASSRTGGSGNTIYF
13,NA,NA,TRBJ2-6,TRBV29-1,TGCAGCGTTGAATTAGGTGGGGCCAACGGCCTGACTTTC,CSVELGGANGLTF
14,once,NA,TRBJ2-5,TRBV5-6,TGTGCCAGCAGCTTCTTGGCCTCAAAAGAGACCCAGTACTTC,CASSFLASKETQYF
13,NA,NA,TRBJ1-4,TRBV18,TGTGCCAGCTCACCATCCAGGAATGAAAAACTGTTTTTT,CASSPSRNEKLFF
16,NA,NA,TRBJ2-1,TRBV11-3,TGTGCCAGCAGCCCCCGGGGCAGGGGAAAGGTAAATGAGCAGTTCTTC,CASSPRGRGKVNEQFF
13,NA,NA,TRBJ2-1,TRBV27,TGTGCCAGCAGTTTCCCGGGAGCGAGGGAGCAGTTCTTC,CASSFPGAREQFF
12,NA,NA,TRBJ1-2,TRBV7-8,TGTGCCAGCTCCGGAGGTAGCTATGGCTACACCTTC,CASSGGSYGYTF
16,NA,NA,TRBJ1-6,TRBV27,TGTGCCAGCAGTTCCACAGGAGACGTTAATAATTCACCCCTCCACTTT,CASSSTGDVNNSPLHF
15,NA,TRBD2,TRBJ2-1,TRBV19,TGTGCCAGTAGTATCAGCAGCGGGAGTCACAATGAGCAGTTCTTC,CASSISSGSHNEQFF
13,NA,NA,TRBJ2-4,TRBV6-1,TGTGCCAGCAGTGAGGGCAGGGGGGACAGTCAGTACTTC,CASSEGRGDSQYF
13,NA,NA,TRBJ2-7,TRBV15,TGTGCCACCAGCAGAGAGGGCAGCTACGAGCAGTACTTC,CATSREGSYEQYF
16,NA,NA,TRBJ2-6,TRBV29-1,TGCAACGTTCGCAGCGTCGGAAGGCCTGGGGCCAACGTCCTGACTTTC,CNVRSVGRPGANVLTF
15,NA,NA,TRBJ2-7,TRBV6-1,TGTGCCAGCAGTCTAGAGACAGGTAACACCTACGAGCAGTACTTC,CASSLETGNTYEQYF
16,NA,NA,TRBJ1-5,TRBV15,TGTGCCACCAGCAGGGGGGCACGAGGTGGCAATCAGCCCCAGCATTTT,CATSRGARGGNQPQHF
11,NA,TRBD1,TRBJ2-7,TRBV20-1,TGCAGTGCTGGACAGGCGTTCGAGCAGTACTTC,CSAGQAFEQYF
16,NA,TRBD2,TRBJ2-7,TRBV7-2,TGTGCCAGCAGCAGAACACAGACTAGCGGGACAAACGAGCAGTACTTC,CASSRTQTSGTNEQYF
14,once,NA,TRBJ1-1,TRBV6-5,TGTGCCAGCAGTTACCTACGGGAGAACACTGAAGCTTTCTTT,CASSYLRENTEAFF
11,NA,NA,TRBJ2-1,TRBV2,TGTGCCAGCAGTGCCTTCCATGAGCAGTTCTTC,CASSAFHEQFF